Reported below is one T cell receptor beta chain. The data derive from a study of T-cell reconstitution after alpha-beta-depleted transplantation in children. V lost 2 bases to trimming and J lost 0 bases, with 11 bases between them. This CDR3 is built from 15 residues. Germline-derived CDR1 and CDR2 are MGHDK and SYGVNS. Unique molecular identifiers were incorporated when the TCRbeta library was constructed. TCRdb passed the PCR reads through MiXCR, listing each CDR3 protein once. Of some 490,000 distinct CDR3 sequences in the sample, 9.5% to 15% are singletons; the top ten hold less than 6.5%. Material: PBMCs from the stem cell graft donor, obtained from the stem cell graft. The chain couples TRBV25-1 to TRBJ2-7; D remains unclear. The source is a human donor who donated a stem cell graft to a child with combined immunodeficiency. CDR3 loop: CASSEMVRPSYEQYF. CDR3 sequence (DNA): TGTGCCAGCAGTGAAATGGTCAGACCCTCCTACGAGCAGTACTTC.